A selection of T cell receptor beta chains follows, all from one sample in a study of vaccination effects on CD4 cells after COVID-19. Sequencing was performed with immunoSEQ multiplex PCR; in TCRdb, only in-frame clones are kept and a portion is missing. This repertoire shows about 27,000 clones, around 82% found once; its top ten account for more than 1.4%. Antigens of these TCRs are unknown. The input for sequencing was CD4+ T cells from PBMCs cultured with HCoV-NL63 spike peptides, taken after COVID-19 vaccination. The origin of the receptors is a human donor who received a COVID-19 vaccine. Some clones in this sample may be carry-over from other donors' samples. Both conserved end residues are part of each CDR3. The order of the fields is clone size, D gene, V gene, J gene, CDR3 DNA, CDR3 protein. A D gene is named only where the DNA matches it firmly. Not all rows give a size; the values are once, few, many and, for expanded clones, a class.

clone_size: .
d_call: .
v_call: TRBV3-1/TRBV3-2
j_call: TRBJ1-5
cdr3_nt: TGTGCCAGCAGCCATGGTGGTTTTCAGCCCCAGCATTTT
cdr3_aa: CASSHGGFQPQHF

clone_size: few
d_call: .
v_call: TRBV4-1
j_call: TRBJ1-5
cdr3_nt: TGCGCCAGCAGCCAATCCCAAGTTCAGCCCCAGCATTTT
cdr3_aa: CASSQSQVQPQHF

clone_size: few
d_call: .
v_call: TRBV5-1
j_call: TRBJ2-3
cdr3_nt: TGCGCCAGCAGCTTTCAACCGGGCGATTCAGATACGCAGTATTTT
cdr3_aa: CASSFQPGDSDTQYF

clone_size: .
d_call: .
v_call: TRBV19
j_call: TRBJ1-6
cdr3_nt: TGTGCCAGCAAACGCGGCGGTGAGGGAAATTCACCCCTCCACTTT
cdr3_aa: CASKRGGEGNSPLHF

clone_size: once
d_call: .
v_call: TRBV7-2
j_call: TRBJ2-4
cdr3_nt: TGTGCCAGCAGCTTCCGGACTGGGTCTAAGCTAGCCAAAAACATTCAGTACTTC
cdr3_aa: CASSFRTGSKLAKNIQYF

clone_size: .
d_call: TRBD2
v_call: TRBV11-3
j_call: TRBJ2-3
cdr3_nt: TGTGCCAGCAGCTTGGGGGGGTTAAGAGATACGCAGTATTTT
cdr3_aa: CASSLGGLRDTQYF

clone_size: .
d_call: .
v_call: TRBV5-1
j_call: TRBJ2-3
cdr3_nt: TGCGCCAGCAGCTTGGGACTTCAGGGCGGCACAGATACGCAGTATTTT
cdr3_aa: CASSLGLQGGTDTQYF

clone_size: .
d_call: .
v_call: TRBV7-2
j_call: TRBJ2-4
cdr3_nt: TGTGCCAGCAGCTTAGCGCAGGAAAACATTCAGTACTTC
cdr3_aa: CASSLAQENIQYF

clone_size: .
d_call: .
v_call: TRBV7-2
j_call: TRBJ1-2
cdr3_nt: TGTGCCAGCAGCTTTTCTACAGGGATCAAGGGCTACACCTTC
cdr3_aa: CASSFSTGIKGYTF

clone_size: .
d_call: TRBD1
v_call: TRBV9
j_call: TRBJ2-2
cdr3_nt: TGTGCCAGCAGCGAAACCGACAGGGCGAACACCGGGGAGCTGTTTTTT
cdr3_aa: CASSETDRANTGELFF

clone_size: .
d_call: .
v_call: TRBV4-1
j_call: TRBJ2-7
cdr3_nt: TGCGCCAGCAGCCAAGTAATGGAGGTTGGCGAGCAGTACTTC
cdr3_aa: CASSQVMEVGEQYF

clone_size: .
d_call: .
v_call: TRBV6-5
j_call: TRBJ1-1
cdr3_nt: TGTGCCAGCAGAAGGTACATGAACACTGAAGCTTTCTTT
cdr3_aa: CASRRYMNTEAFF

clone_size: .
d_call: .
v_call: TRBV6-4
j_call: TRBJ2-3
cdr3_nt: TGTGCCAGCAGTGAAGGGGGGACAGATACGCAGTATTTT
cdr3_aa: CASSEGGTDTQYF

clone_size: .
d_call: .
v_call: TRBV5-6
j_call: TRBJ1-5
cdr3_nt: TGTGCCAGCAGCTTGGAGGGATCCAATCAGCCCCAGCATTTT
cdr3_aa: CASSLEGSNQPQHF

clone_size: few
d_call: TRBD2
v_call: TRBV7-3
j_call: TRBJ2-2
cdr3_nt: TGTGCCAGCAGCTTAACTCCTCCGACTAGCGGGGGGGCCGGGGAGCTGTTTTTT
cdr3_aa: CASSLTPPTSGGAGELFF

clone_size: few
d_call: TRBD2
v_call: TRBV28
j_call: TRBJ2-2
cdr3_nt: TGTGCCAGCACCACTAGCGGGGGCCGACACACCGGGGAGCTGTTTTTT
cdr3_aa: CASTTSGGRHTGELFF

clone_size: .
d_call: TRBD1
v_call: TRBV5-8
j_call: TRBJ1-5
cdr3_nt: TGTGCCAGCAGCCAGGGGGCAAATAGCAATCAGCCCCAGCATTTT
cdr3_aa: CASSQGANSNQPQHF

clone_size: .
d_call: .
v_call: TRBV19
j_call: TRBJ2-3
cdr3_nt: TGTGCCAGTAGTTCCCGCCATCGGAATAGCACAGATACGCAGTATTTT
cdr3_aa: CASSSRHRNSTDTQYF

clone_size: .
d_call: .
v_call: TRBV7-9
j_call: TRBJ2-3
cdr3_nt: TGTGCCAGCAGCTTAGGGTGGACGCCTAGCACAGATACGCAGTATTTT
cdr3_aa: CASSLGWTPSTDTQYF

clone_size: .
d_call: .
v_call: TRBV4-3
j_call: TRBJ1-3
cdr3_nt: TGCGCCAGCAGCCATACAGGGACTTCGGGGGGAAACACCATATATTTT
cdr3_aa: CASSHTGTSGGNTIYF

clone_size: .
d_call: .
v_call: TRBV24-1
j_call: TRBJ2-3
cdr3_nt: TGTGCCACCAGTGAACGGGGTATAGGGACAGATACGCAGTATTTT
cdr3_aa: CATSERGIGTDTQYF

clone_size: few
d_call: TRBD1
v_call: TRBV9
j_call: TRBJ1-6
cdr3_nt: TGTGCCAGCAGCAAAGACGGGACAGGGAATAATTCACCCCTCCACTTT
cdr3_aa: CASSKDGTGNNSPLHF

clone_size: .
d_call: .
v_call: TRBV6-5
j_call: TRBJ1-1
cdr3_nt: TGTGCCAGCAGTTTCGTAGTCAGGGCTGAAGCTTTCTTT
cdr3_aa: CASSFVVRAEAFF

clone_size: .
d_call: .
v_call: TRBV5-6
j_call: TRBJ2-1
cdr3_nt: TGTGCCAGCTCAGAGGGGGGATACCCTTACAATGAGCAGTTCTTC
cdr3_aa: CASSEGGYPYNEQFF

clone_size: few
d_call: .
v_call: TRBV19
j_call: TRBJ1-1
cdr3_nt: TGTGCCAGTACCATCCTCCCAGGAAACACTGAAGCTTTCTTT
cdr3_aa: CASTILPGNTEAFF

clone_size: medium-sized
d_call: TRBD1
v_call: TRBV7-2
j_call: TRBJ1-1
cdr3_nt: TGTGCCAGCACCTTCCAGGGGGGTATGAACACTGAAGCTTTCTTT
cdr3_aa: CASTFQGGMNTEAFF

clone_size: .
d_call: TRBD1
v_call: TRBV11-2
j_call: TRBJ1-1
cdr3_nt: TGTGCCAGCAGCTTAGTCCGACAGGGGGCTGAAGCTTTCTTT
cdr3_aa: CASSLVRQGAEAFF

clone_size: .
d_call: .
v_call: TRBV11-2
j_call: TRBJ2-5
cdr3_nt: TGTGCCAGCAGCACCCCACCGGGTGGACGGCTAACCCCGGGAGAGACCCAGTACTTC
cdr3_aa: CASSTPPGGRLTPGETQYF

clone_size: .
d_call: .
v_call: TRBV7-2
j_call: TRBJ2-5
cdr3_nt: TGTGCCAGCAGCTTATCCCCACTTGGAGAGACCCAGTACTTC
cdr3_aa: CASSLSPLGETQYF

clone_size: .
d_call: .
v_call: TRBV6-6
j_call: TRBJ1-4
cdr3_nt: TGTGCCAGCCAACCAGCGGGGGCACGAAGTGAAAAACTGTTTTTT
cdr3_aa: CASQPAGARSEKLFF

clone_size: .
d_call: .
v_call: TRBV19
j_call: TRBJ1-4
cdr3_nt: TGTGCCAGTAGTATAACTCACGAAGCTAATGAAAAACTGTTTTTT
cdr3_aa: CASSITHEANEKLFF

clone_size: .
d_call: .
v_call: TRBV6-5
j_call: TRBJ2-3
cdr3_nt: TGTGCGTCACGGGGGGCCGGAACAGATACGCAGTATTTT
cdr3_aa: CASRGAGTDTQYF

clone_size: .
d_call: TRBD2
v_call: TRBV5-1
j_call: TRBJ2-1
cdr3_nt: TGCGCCAGCAGCCTTAGCGGGGGGGCTTACAATGAGCAGTTCTTC
cdr3_aa: CASSLSGGAYNEQFF

clone_size: .
d_call: .
v_call: TRBV5-1
j_call: TRBJ1-2
cdr3_nt: TGCGCCAGCAGCTTGGATCCCGAGAGGGCTGGCTACACCTTC
cdr3_aa: CASSLDPERAGYTF

clone_size: few
d_call: .
v_call: TRBV29-1
j_call: TRBJ2-2
cdr3_nt: TGCAGCGTCCGCATTCAAGCCACCGGGGAGCTGTTTTTT
cdr3_aa: CSVRIQATGELFF

clone_size: .
d_call: .
v_call: TRBV11-2
j_call: TRBJ2-5
cdr3_nt: TGTGCCAGCAGCTTAGGATTTGCTTTGGAGACCCAGTACTTC
cdr3_aa: CASSLGFALETQYF

clone_size: .
d_call: .
v_call: TRBV28
j_call: TRBJ1-5
cdr3_nt: TGTGCCAGCAGAGCACACAGCTTTAATCAGCCCCAGCATTTT
cdr3_aa: CASRAHSFNQPQHF

clone_size: .
d_call: TRBD2
v_call: TRBV7-2
j_call: TRBJ2-5
cdr3_nt: TGTGCCAGCAGCTTTGCGGGGGGGCAAGGGGAGACCCAGTACTTC
cdr3_aa: CASSFAGGQGETQYF

clone_size: .
d_call: .
v_call: TRBV6-4
j_call: TRBJ2-3
cdr3_nt: TGTGCCAGCAGTGACTGGAGAAGCACAGATACGCAGTATTTT
cdr3_aa: CASSDWRSTDTQYF

clone_size: .
d_call: .
v_call: TRBV5-1
j_call: TRBJ1-3
cdr3_nt: TGCGCCAGCAGCTTGGACGTCGTCTCTGGAAACACCATATATTTT
cdr3_aa: CASSLDVVSGNTIYF

clone_size: few
d_call: .
v_call: TRBV7-8
j_call: TRBJ1-5
cdr3_nt: TGTGCCAGCAGTCCCCAGGGTCAGCCCCAGCATTTT
cdr3_aa: CASSPQGQPQHF

clone_size: .
d_call: .
v_call: TRBV7-3
j_call: TRBJ1-2
cdr3_nt: TGTGCCAGCAGCTTACAAGGGGGGGCGGATTATGGCTACACCTTC
cdr3_aa: CASSLQGGADYGYTF

clone_size: .
d_call: .
v_call: TRBV2
j_call: TRBJ1-5
cdr3_nt: TGTGCCAGCAAGGGTCCGGGGGGGGATCAGCCCCAGCATTTT
cdr3_aa: CASKGPGGDQPQHF

clone_size: .
d_call: TRBD2
v_call: TRBV2
j_call: TRBJ2-5
cdr3_nt: TGTGCCAGCAGTGGAATTGGTGGGGGGGGAGAGACCCAGTACTTC
cdr3_aa: CASSGIGGGGETQYF